One and the same sample provided the 24 T cell receptor beta chains below, sequenced in a study of human T cells and chemical hapten exposure. Each CDR3 protein is one row after TCRdb ran MiXCR on the RACE reads. The sample yields roughly 180,000 distinct CDR3 sequences, about a fifth seen once. Time point indicated: patch test 1, 2 weeks after DPC sensitization. Treatment in this sample: therapeutic diphenylcyclopropenone sensitization with weekly scalp DPC. This material consisted of whole blood, taken in connection with sensitization to the hapten diphenylcyclopropenone (DPC). The receptors here all came from a woman in her fifties or sixties with alopecia areata. Some clones in this sample may be carry-over from other donors' samples.

This clonotype has a handful of counts. The DNA for the CDR3 is TGCGCCAGCAGCTTGGAACCGACCTACGAGCAGTACTTC. As protein: CASSLEPTYEQYF. The rearrangement links TRBV5-1 to TRBJ2-7; D is uncertain. The CDR3 runs 13 residues. Trimming took 0 bases from V and 2 from J, leaving 6 bases between them. CDR1 and CDR2 (germline): SGHRS, YFSETQ.

V and J are TRBV7-6 and TRBJ2-2, with D possibly matching TRBD2 (6 bases). The germline V gene has CDR1 SGHVS and CDR2 FNYEAQ. V lost 4 bases to trimming and J lost 7 bases, with 16 bases between them. CDR3 length: 15 amino acids. The CDR3 DNA is TGTGCCAGCAGCTCGGGACTTTCCTTGGTCGGGGAGCTGTTTTTT. Its translation is CASSSGLSLVGELFF.

This clonotype was observed a handful of times. V usage is TRBV6-1 and J usage is TRBJ1-1; D remains unclear. This CDR3 spans 13 amino acids. V was shortened by 4 bases and J by 6 bases, with 12 bases between the two germline ends. The germline CDR1 and CDR2 sequences are MNHNS and SASEGT. This CDR3 reads CASSVEGWSEAFF. DNA for the CDR3: TGTGCCAGCAGTGTCGAAGGTTGGTCTGAAGCTTTCTTT.

The chain links TRBV25-1 to TRBJ1-2; 8 bases align to TRBD1. This CDR3 has 16 residues. After removal of 0 bases from V and 8 bases from J, the junction contained 11 bases not matched to a gene. The germline gives CDR1 MGHDK, CDR2 SYGVNS. This CDR3 is CASSEYISGDRKGYTF. The CDR3 nucleotides read TGTGCCAGCAGTGAATATATAAGTGGGGACAGGAAAGGCTACACCTTC.

This clonotype has more than one count but fewer than ten. The chain uses TRBV12-3 or TRBV12-4 and TRBJ2-1, with TRBD2 matching 11 bases. J lost 10 bases, V lost 4 bases, and 15 bases had no gene match. CDR3 length equals 17 residues. The DNA of the CDR3 is TGTGCCAGCAGTTCCCAGGCCCTAGCGGGAGGATACGGGGAGCAGTTCTTC. Amino acid sequence: CASSSQALAGGYGEQFF.

The chain uses TRBV6-5 and TRBJ1-6; D possibly corresponds to TRBD1 (5 bases). V was cut by 7 bases and J by 0 bases, with 10 bases left in between. The CDR3 is 15 amino acids. Germline V CDR1 and CDR2: MNHEY, SVGAGI. CDR3 loop: CASKRGSSYNSPLHF. In DNA, the CDR3 is TGTGCCAGCAAGAGGGGCAGCTCCTATAATTCACCCCTCCACTTT.

The CDR3 DNA sequence: TGTGCCAGCAGCTTAGGACCGGGTCCCCCCTCCTACGAGCAGTACTTC. Translation: CASSLGPGPPSYEQYF. The V gene is TRBV11-2, the J gene TRBJ2-7; D remains unclear. The germline CDR1 and CDR2 sequences are SGHAT and FQNNGV. Deletions cut 1 base from V and 0 bases from J, with 13 bases between. There are 16 residues in the CDR3.

The count of this clonotype is one. The chain combines TRBV3-1 with TRBJ1-1, with 10 bases aligning to TRBD1. V shed 1 base and J 4 bases; nucleotides not matched to a gene: 3. The CDR3 extends over 15 amino acids. Germline values: CDR1 LGHDT, CDR2 YNNKEL (reference sequence). CDR3 protein: CASSQGDRGRTEAFF. The CDR3 coding sequence is TGTGCCAGCAGCCAAGGGGACAGGGGCCGCACTGAAGCTTTCTTT.

This clonotype was counted between two and nine times. The rearrangement links TRBV7-9 to TRBJ2-1; 9 bases align to TRBD2. The CDR3 has 14 residues. CDR1 SEHNR and CDR2 FQNEAQ come from the germline V gene (reference sequence). The V segment lost 10 bases and the J segment 9 bases; nucleotides outside the gene matches: 13. The chain's CDR3 is CATEEGLAGSEQFF. The CDR3 nucleotides are TGTGCCACCGAAGAGGGACTAGCAGGTAGTGAGCAGTTCTTC.

The chain combines TRBV7-2 with TRBJ2-2, with 12 bases matching TRBD2. Trimming took 5 bases from V and 6 from J; bases not matched to a gene: 10. There are 17 residues in the CDR3. Germline V gene lookup returns CDR1 SGHTA and CDR2 FQGNSA. As DNA, the CDR3 is TGTGCCAGCAGCCCTTGGTCTAGCGGGAGGGGTCCCGGGGAGCTGTTTTTT. Protein: CASSPWSSGRGPGELFF.

This clonotype was observed a handful of times. V is TRBV4-1 and J is TRBJ2-2, with 15 bases aligning to TRBD2. CDR3 length: 19 residues. CDR1 is MGHRA, CDR2 YSYEKL, per germline. Trimming took 3 bases from V and 1 from J; bases not matched to a gene: 6. Here the CDR3 DNA reads TGCGCCAGCAGCCAGAGGACTAGCGGGAGGGTTGGGAACACCGGGGAGCTGTTTTTT. Protein sequence: CASSQRTSGRVGNTGELFF.

This clonotype turned up a few times. This chain connects TRBV7-2 to TRBJ1-4; D gene ambiguous. V was pared by 2 bases and J by 6 bases, with 4 bases between. CDR1 and CDR2 (germline): SGHTA, FQGNSA. This CDR3 has 12 residues. For the CDR3, the DNA is TGTGCCAGCAGCTTACCGTATGAAAAACTGTTTTTT. Translation gives CASSLPYEKLFF.

V usage is TRBV10-3 and J usage is TRBJ2-1; 12 nucleotides align to TRBD2. The CDR3 is 15 residues long. The germline V gene encodes CDR1 ENHRY and CDR2 SYGVKD. J gave up 2 bases and V 5 bases, and 1 base lay outside the gene matches. The CDR3 sequence: CAISPSGGAYNEQFF. The CDR3 coding sequence is TGTGCCATCAGTCCTAGCGGGGGGGCCTACAATGAGCAGTTCTTC.

V is TRBV7-2 and J is TRBJ2-7, with D perhaps given as TRBD1 or TRBD2 (5 bases each). Trimming took off 5 bases at V and 5 bases at J, with 19 bases between the two ends. The CDR3 contains 15 residues. Per germline, CDR1 SGHTA and CDR2 FQGNSA. As DNA, the CDR3 is TGTGCCAGCAGCCGCCTGGGGGTGGCTATTAACGAGCAGTACTTC. This translates into CASSRLGVAINEQYF.

The V and J genes are TRBV5-1 and TRBJ2-7; 7 bases line up with TRBD1. This CDR3 has 16 residues. Germline CDR1 SGHRS, CDR2 YFSETQ. With 2 bases clipped from V and 1 base from J, the junction kept 9 bases outside the gene matches. CDR3 coding DNA: TGCGCCAGCAGCTTTATGCCCGGGACAGCTTCCTACGAGCAGTACTTC. Protein: CASSFMPGTASYEQYF.

The V call is TRBV7-2, the J call TRBJ2-2, with 7 bases lining up with TRBD1. With 7 bases clipped from V and 7 bases from J, the junction kept 12 bases outside the gene matches. From germline, CDR1 is SGHTA and CDR2 FQGNSA. CDR3 length equals 15 residues. The CDR3 here is CASKQGPMFYGELFF. In nucleotides, the CDR3 is TGTGCCAGCAAACAGGGGCCTATGTTCTACGGGGAGCTGTTTTTT.

This clonotype was observed a handful of times. The rearrangement links TRBV5-1 to TRBJ1-1; no definite D call. CDR3 length equals 13 residues. The germline V and J ends were trimmed by 5 bases and 3 bases, with 11 bases remaining between them. In germline, CDR1 is SGHRS, CDR2 YFSETQ. CDR3 coding DNA: TGCGCCAGCAGGTGGGATGGGGACACTGAAGCTTTCTTT. This gives the protein CASRWDGDTEAFF.

This clonotype was found a few times. The V gene is TRBV20-1, the J gene TRBJ1-5; a possible D gene is TRBD1 (5 bases). The V and J ends lost 4 bases and 5 bases respectively, with 12 bases between them. The CDR3 runs 13 residues. Germline loops: CDR1 DFQATT, CDR2 SNEGSKA (reference sequence). The CDR3 is CSATPGRDQPQHF. The CDR3 DNA sequence: TGCAGTGCTACTCCGGGACGCGATCAGCCCCAGCATTTT.

This chain connects TRBV6-6 to TRBJ2-2; 8 nucleotides line up with TRBD2. CDR1 and CDR2 from the germline V gene are MNHNY and SVGAGI (reference sequence). The CDR3 runs 16 residues. V was clipped by 8 bases and J by 5 bases; unmatched bases: 13. CDR3 sequence: CASRPPGLVVTGELFF. The CDR3 bases are TGTGCCAGCCGACCTCCGGGACTAGTGGTGACCGGGGAGCTGTTTTTT.

In its sample, this clonotype was seen a few times. The chain couples TRBV18 to TRBJ2-5, with a tentative D call TRBD1 (5 bases). Germline V CDR1 and CDR2: KGHSH, LQKENI. Trimming pared 2 bases from V and 5 bases from J, leaving 12 bases between. The CDR3 sequence is 14 residues long. The CDR3 protein is CASSPVQGRETQYF. The CDR3 DNA is TGTGCCAGCTCACCAGTCCAGGGTCGGGAGACCCAGTACTTC.

The chain recombines TRBV29-1 with TRBJ2-5; a weak D match, TRBD2 (5 bases). Germline-derived CDR1 and CDR2 are SQVTM and ANQGSEA. The CDR3 has 11 residues. CDR3 residues: CTAEGGETQYF. DNA for the CDR3: TGCACCGCCGAGGGCGGAGAGACCCAGTACTTC.

About this clonotype itself: This sequence may be a read error, since a much larger clone differs from it by one base. The chain employs TRBV29-1 and TRBJ2-5; TRBD2 matches at 9 bases. CDR1 SQVTM and CDR2 ANQGSEA come from the germline V gene. This CDR3 contains 13 residues. V gave up 1 base and J gave up 5 bases; unmatched junction bases: 2. CDR3 loop: CSVEAAGGETQYF. The CDR3 DNA reads as TGCAGCGTTGAAGCAGCGGGAGGTGAGACCCAGTACTTC.

This clonotype was seen more than once but under ten times. The chain is built from TRBV20-1 and TRBJ1-6; TRBD1 agrees at 7 bases. This CDR3 contains 14 residues. V lost 6 bases and J lost 8; bases outside the gene matches: 10. Germline V CDR1 and CDR2: DFQATT, SNEGSKA (reference sequence). CDR3 amino acids: CSAEKDRDDSPLHF. The CDR3 coding sequence is TGCAGTGCCGAAAAAGACAGGGATGATTCACCCCTCCACTTT.

The gene calls are TRBV11-1 and TRBJ2-2; D not resolved. The CDR3 totals 14 residues. In germline, CDR1 is SGHAT, CDR2 FQDESV (reference sequence). V was pared by 0 bases and J by 6 bases, with 8 bases between. CDR3 in amino acids: CASSLAVDAGELFF. In DNA, the CDR3 is TGTGCCAGCAGCTTAGCGGTGGACGCCGGGGAGCTGTTTTTT. Using reference TRBV11-1 and TRBJ2-2 for the parts outside the CDR3, the full variable domain is EAEVAQSPRYKITEKSQAVAFWCDPISGHATLYWYRQILGQGPELLVQFQDESVVDDSQLPKDRFSAERLKGVDSTLKIQPAELGDSAMYLCASSLAVDAGELFFGEGSRLTVL.